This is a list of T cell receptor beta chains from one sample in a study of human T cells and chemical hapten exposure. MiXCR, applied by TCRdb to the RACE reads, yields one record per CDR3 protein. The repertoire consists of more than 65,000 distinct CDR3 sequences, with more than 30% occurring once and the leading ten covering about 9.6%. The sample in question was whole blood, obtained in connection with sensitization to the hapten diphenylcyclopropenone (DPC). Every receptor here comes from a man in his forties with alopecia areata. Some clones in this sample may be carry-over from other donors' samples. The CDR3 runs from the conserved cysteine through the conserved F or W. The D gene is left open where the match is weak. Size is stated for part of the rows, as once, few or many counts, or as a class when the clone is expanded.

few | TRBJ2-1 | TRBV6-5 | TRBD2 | CASSYSKREWLNEQFF | TGTGCCAGCAGTTACTCGAAGCGGGAGTGGTTGAATGAGCAGTTCTTC
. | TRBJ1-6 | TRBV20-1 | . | CRGEDSTSYNSPLHF | TGCAGGGGGGAGGACAGCACCTCCTATAATTCACCCCTCCACTTT
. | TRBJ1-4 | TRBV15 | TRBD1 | CATSRTGRNEKLFF | TGTGCCACCAGCAGGACAGGGCGGAATGAAAAACTGTTTTTT
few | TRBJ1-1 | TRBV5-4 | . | CASSRTGTPEAFF | TGTGCCAGCAGCCGAACCGGGACACCTGAAGCTTTCTTT
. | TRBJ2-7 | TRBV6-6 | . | CASSSTDYEQYF | TGTGCCAGCAGTTCCACAGATTACGAGCAGTACTTC
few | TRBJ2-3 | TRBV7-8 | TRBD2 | CASSLGAGTSGSDTQYF | TGTGCCAGCAGCTTAGGGGCGGGGACTAGCGGATCAGATACGCAGTATTTT
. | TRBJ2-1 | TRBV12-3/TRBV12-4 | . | CASSPLYNEQFF | TGTGCCAGCAGCCCCCTCTACAATGAGCAGTTCTTC
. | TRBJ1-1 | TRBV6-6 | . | CASSYVTGNTEAFF | TGTGCCAGCAGTTACGTCACAGGGAACACTGAAGCTTTCTTT
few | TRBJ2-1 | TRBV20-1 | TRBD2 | CSALPVTSALSYNEQFF | TGCAGTGCTCTCCCAGTCACTAGCGCCCTCTCCTACAATGAGCAGTTCTTC
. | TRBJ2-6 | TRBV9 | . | CASSVEPSPTGANVLTF | TGTGCCAGCAGCGTAGAACCTTCTCCTACTGGGGCCAACGTCCTGACTTTC
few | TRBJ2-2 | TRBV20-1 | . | CSARTLAGPGELFF | TGCAGTGCTAGAACCCTTGCGGGACCTGGGGAGCTGTTTTTT
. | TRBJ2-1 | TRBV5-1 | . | CASSLYRRRNYNEQFF | TGCGCCAGCAGCTTGTATCGCAGGAGGAACTACAATGAGCAGTTCTTC
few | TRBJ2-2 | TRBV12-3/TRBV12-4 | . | CASSLGRTNTGELFF | TGTGCCAGCAGTTTAGGACGGACGAACACCGGGGAGCTGTTTTTT
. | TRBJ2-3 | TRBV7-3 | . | CASSLTGEQADTQYF | TGTGCCAGCAGCTTAACGGGAGAACAAGCAGATACGCAGTATTTT
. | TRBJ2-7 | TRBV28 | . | CASSSGHLTYEQYF | TGTGCCAGCAGTTCCGGACACCTCACCTACGAGCAGTACTTC
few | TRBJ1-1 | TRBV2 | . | CASSRTGTEAFF | TGTGCCAGCAGTCGTACCGGGACTGAAGCTTTCTTT
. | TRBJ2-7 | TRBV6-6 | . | CAYSGGPSAEQYF | TGTGCTTACTCTGGGGGGCCATCCGCCGAGCAGTACTTC
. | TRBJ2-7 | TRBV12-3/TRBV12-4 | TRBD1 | CASSQDRDEQYF | TGTGCCAGCAGTCAGGACAGGGACGAGCAGTACTTC
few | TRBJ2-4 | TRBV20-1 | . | CSARDRGVAGAKNIQYF | TGCAGTGCTAGAGATCGGGGAGTAGCAGGCGCCAAAAACATTCAGTACTTC
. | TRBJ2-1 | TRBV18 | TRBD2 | CASSALAGGPVNEQFF | TGTGCCAGCTCAGCCTTAGCGGGAGGGCCGGTGAATGAGCAGTTCTTC
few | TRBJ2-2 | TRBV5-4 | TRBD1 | CASSSDRVNTGELFF | TGTGCCAGCAGCTCCGACAGGGTAAACACCGGGGAGCTGTTTTTT
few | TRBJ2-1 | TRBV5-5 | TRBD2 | CASSSLAGVDNEQFF | TGTGCCAGCAGCTCCCTAGCGGGAGTGGACAATGAGCAGTTCTTC
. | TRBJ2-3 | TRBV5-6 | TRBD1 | CASRRGQRTDTQYF | TGTGCCAGCAGAAGGGGACAGCGCACAGATACGCAGTATTTT
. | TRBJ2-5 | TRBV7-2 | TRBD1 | CASSWGQGFQETQYF | TGTGCCAGCAGCTGGGGACAGGGTTTCCAAGAGACCCAGTACTTC
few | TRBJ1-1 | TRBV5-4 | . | CASSAGRGFMNTEAFF | TGTGCCAGCAGCGCGGGACGGGGGTTCATGAACACTGAAGCTTTCTTT
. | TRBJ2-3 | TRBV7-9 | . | CASSLITDTQYF | TGTGCCAGCAGCCTGATCACAGATACGCAGTATTTT
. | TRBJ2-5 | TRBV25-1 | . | CASSEYKETQYF | TGTGCCAGCAGTGAATATAAAGAGACCCAGTACTTC
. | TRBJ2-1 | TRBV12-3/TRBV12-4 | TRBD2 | CASRLAGEGNEQFF | TGTGCCAGCAGACTAGCGGGAGAGGGGAATGAGCAGTTCTTC
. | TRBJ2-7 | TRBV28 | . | CASAPGPLSSEQYF | TGTGCCAGCGCTCCGGGGCCTCTATCTTCTGAGCAGTACTTC
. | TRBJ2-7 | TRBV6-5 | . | CASSYERSSYEQYF | TGTGCCAGCAGTTACGAACGTAGCTCCTACGAGCAGTACTTC
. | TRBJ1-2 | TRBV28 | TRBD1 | CASSFSEVGQGFGYTF | TGTGCCAGCAGTTTTAGTGAGGTGGGACAGGGTTTTGGCTACACCTTC
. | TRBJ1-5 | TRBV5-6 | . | CASSSGTPGEPQHF | TGTGCCAGCAGTTCCGGGACGCCGGGTGAGCCCCAGCATTTT
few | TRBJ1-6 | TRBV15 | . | CATSRDQSRISPLHF | TGTGCCACCAGCAGAGATCAAAGTCGGATTTCACCCCTCCACTTT
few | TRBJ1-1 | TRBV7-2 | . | CASSPAEAFF | TGTGCCAGCAGCCCGGCTGAAGCTTTCTTT
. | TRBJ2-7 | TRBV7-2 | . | CASSLDYYEQYF | TGTGCCAGCAGCCTAGACTACTACGAGCAGTACTTC
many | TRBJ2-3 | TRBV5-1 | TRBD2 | CASSSGLVQADTQYF | TGCGCCAGCAGCTCCGGACTAGTGCAGGCAGATACGCAGTATTTT
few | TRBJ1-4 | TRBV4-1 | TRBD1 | CASSQTGTGNEKLFF | TGCGCCAGCAGCCAAACCGGGACAGGCAATGAAAAACTGTTTTTT
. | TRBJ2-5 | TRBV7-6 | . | CASSLVLGQETQYF | TGTGCCAGCAGCTTAGTTTTGGGGCAAGAGACCCAGTACTTC
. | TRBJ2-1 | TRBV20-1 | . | CSARVAAGMGVFSYNEQFF | TGCAGTGCTAGAGTCGCGGCAGGTATGGGCGTATTCTCCTACAATGAGCAGTTCTTC
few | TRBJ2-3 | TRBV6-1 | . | CASSADPRGLTDTQYF | TGTGCCAGCAGTGCGGACCCTCGGGGTCTCACAGATACGCAGTATTTT
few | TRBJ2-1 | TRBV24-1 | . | CATSDGTPTYNEQFF | TGTGCCACCAGTGACGGGACTCCAACCTACAATGAGCAGTTCTTC
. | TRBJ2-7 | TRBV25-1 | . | CASSAGYEQYF | TGTGCCAGCAGTGCAGGGTACGAGCAGTACTTC
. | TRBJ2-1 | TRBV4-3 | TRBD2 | CASSHGTSGDNEQFF | TGCGCCAGCAGCCACGGGACTAGCGGGGACAATGAGCAGTTCTTC
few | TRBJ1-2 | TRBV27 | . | CASSPGTVYGYTF | TGTGCCAGCAGTCCGGGGACGGTCTATGGCTACACCTTC
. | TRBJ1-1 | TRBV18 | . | CASSPRVNTEAFF | TGTGCCAGCTCACCCAGGGTCAACACTGAAGCTTTCTTT
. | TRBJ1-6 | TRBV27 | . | CASSFWRDNSPLHF | TGTGCCAGCAGTTTTTGGAGGGATAATTCACCCCTCCACTTT
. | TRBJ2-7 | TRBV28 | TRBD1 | CASSTPHRGSYEQYF | TGTGCCAGCAGTACCCCCCACAGGGGATCCTACGAGCAGTACTTC
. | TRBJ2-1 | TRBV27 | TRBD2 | CASSSLAGGPLNEQFF | TGTGCCAGCAGTTCCCTAGCGGGAGGGCCTCTCAATGAGCAGTTCTTC
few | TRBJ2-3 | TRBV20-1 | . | CSGWRSTDTQYF | TGCAGTGGTTGGCGGAGCACAGATACGCAGTATTTT
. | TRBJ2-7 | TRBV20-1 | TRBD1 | CSARDRGQGYYEQYF | TGCAGTGCTAGAGATCGGGGACAGGGGTACTACGAGCAGTACTTC
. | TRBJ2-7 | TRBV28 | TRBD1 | CASRPGDSRFFYEQYF | TGTGCCAGCAGACCCGGGGACAGCCGTTTCTTCTACGAGCAGTACTTC
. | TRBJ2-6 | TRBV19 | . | CASSPLYGGAGANVLTF | TGTGCCAGTAGTCCCCTTTACGGAGGGGCTGGGGCCAACGTCCTGACTTTC
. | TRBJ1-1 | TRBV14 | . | CASSQDLGGSEAFF | TGTGCCAGCAGCCAAGATCTCGGGGGATCTGAAGCTTTCTTT
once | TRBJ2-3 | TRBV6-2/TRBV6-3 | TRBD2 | CASSFSLAGGSTDTQYF | TGTGCCAGCAGTTTTTCCCTAGCGGGAGGAAGCACAGATACGCAGTATTTT
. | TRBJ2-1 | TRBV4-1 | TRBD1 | CASSPTLIQGAGDEQFF | TGCGCCAGCAGCCCGACTTTAATTCAGGGGGCTGGTGATGAGCAGTTCTTC